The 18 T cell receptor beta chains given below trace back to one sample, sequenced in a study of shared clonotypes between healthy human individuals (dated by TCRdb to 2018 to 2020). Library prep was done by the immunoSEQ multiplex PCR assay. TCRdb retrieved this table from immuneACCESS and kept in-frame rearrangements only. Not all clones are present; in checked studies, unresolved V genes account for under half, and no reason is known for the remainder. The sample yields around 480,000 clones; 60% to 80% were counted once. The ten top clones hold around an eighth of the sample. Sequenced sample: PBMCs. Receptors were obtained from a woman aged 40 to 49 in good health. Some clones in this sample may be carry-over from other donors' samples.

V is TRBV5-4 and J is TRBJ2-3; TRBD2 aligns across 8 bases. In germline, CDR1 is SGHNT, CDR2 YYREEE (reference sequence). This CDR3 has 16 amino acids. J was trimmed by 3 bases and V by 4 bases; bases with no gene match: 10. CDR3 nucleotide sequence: TGTGCCAGCAGCCCTCCGGGAGGGGTCGGGACAGATACGCAGTATTTT. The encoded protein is CASSPPGGVGTDTQYF.

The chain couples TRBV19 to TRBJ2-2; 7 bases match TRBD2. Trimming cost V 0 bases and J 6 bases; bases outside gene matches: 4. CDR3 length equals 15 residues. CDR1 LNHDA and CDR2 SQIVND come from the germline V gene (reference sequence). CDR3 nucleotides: TGTGCCAGTAGTATAGAGCGGGAGCTCCCCGGGGAGCTGTTTTTT. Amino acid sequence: CASSIERELPGELFF.

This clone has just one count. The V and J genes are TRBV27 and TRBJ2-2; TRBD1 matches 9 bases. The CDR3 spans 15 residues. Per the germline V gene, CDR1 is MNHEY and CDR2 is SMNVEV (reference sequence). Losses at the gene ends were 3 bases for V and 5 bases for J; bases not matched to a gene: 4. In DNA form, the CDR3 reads TGTGCCAGCAGTTTGGGGACAGGGCGGACCGGGGAGCTGTTTTTT. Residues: CASSLGTGRTGELFF.

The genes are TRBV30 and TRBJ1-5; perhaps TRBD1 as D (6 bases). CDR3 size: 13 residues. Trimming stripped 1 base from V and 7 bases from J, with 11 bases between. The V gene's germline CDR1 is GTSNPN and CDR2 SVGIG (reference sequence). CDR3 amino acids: CAWSAGARQPQHF. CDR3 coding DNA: TGTGCCTGGAGTGCGGGGGCGAGGCAGCCCCAGCATTTT.

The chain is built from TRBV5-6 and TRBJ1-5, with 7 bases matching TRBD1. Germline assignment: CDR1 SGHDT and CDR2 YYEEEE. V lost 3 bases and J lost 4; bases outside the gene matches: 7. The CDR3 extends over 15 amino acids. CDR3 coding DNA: TGTGCCAGCAGCTGGGGGACAGCTAAGAATCAGCCCCAGCATTTT. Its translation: CASSWGTAKNQPQHF.

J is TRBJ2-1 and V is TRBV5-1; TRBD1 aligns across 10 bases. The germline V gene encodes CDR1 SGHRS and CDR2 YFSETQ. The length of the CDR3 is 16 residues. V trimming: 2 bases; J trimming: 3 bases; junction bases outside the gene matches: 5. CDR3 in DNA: TGCGCCAGCAGCTTATCCGGACAGGGGGACTACAATGAGCAGTTCTTC. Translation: CASSLSGQGDYNEQFF.

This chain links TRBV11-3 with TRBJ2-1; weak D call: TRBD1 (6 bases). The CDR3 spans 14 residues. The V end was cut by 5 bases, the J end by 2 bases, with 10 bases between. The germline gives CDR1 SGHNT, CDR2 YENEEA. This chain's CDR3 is CASSLGQTYNEQFF. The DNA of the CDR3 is TGTGCCAGCAGCCTCGGACAGACCTACAATGAGCAGTTCTTC.

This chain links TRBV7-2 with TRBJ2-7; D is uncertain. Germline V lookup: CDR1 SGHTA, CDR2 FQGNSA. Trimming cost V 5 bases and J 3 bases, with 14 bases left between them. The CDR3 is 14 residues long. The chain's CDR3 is CASSPQQVVYEQYF. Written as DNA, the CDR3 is TGTGCCAGCAGCCCCCAGCAGGTGGTCTACGAGCAGTACTTC.

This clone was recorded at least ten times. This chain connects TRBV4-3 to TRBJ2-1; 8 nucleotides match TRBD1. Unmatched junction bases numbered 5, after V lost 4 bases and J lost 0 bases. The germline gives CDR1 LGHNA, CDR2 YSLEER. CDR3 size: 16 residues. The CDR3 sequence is CASSPHTGGSYNEQFF. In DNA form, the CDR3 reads TGCGCCAGCAGCCCCCACACAGGGGGCTCCTACAATGAGCAGTTCTTC.

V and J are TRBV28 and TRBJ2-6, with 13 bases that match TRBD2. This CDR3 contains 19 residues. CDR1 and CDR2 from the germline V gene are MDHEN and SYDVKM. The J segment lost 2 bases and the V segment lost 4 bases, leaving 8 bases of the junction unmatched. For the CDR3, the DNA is TGTGCCAGCAGTTCGCCGGGACTAGCGGGATCCACTGGGGCCAACGTCCTGACTTTC. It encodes CASSSPGLAGSTGANVLTF.

DNA of the CDR3: TGTGCCAGCAGCCTAGACCCAGGAATTGAGACCCAGTACTTC. The encoded protein is CASSLDPGIETQYF. The V gene is TRBV4-2, the J gene TRBJ2-5, with unresolved D. This CDR3 spans 14 amino acids. Trimming cost V 4 bases and J 5 bases, with 14 bases left between them. Germline V gene lookup returns CDR1 LGHNA and CDR2 YNFKEQ.

CDR3 coding DNA: TGTGCCAGCAGCTTATTTGGGGGGCGAACCTACGAGCAGTACTTC. Translation: CASSLFGGRTYEQYF. The V call is TRBV7-3, the J call TRBJ2-7, with D perhaps matching TRBD1 or TRBD2 (6 bases each). Trimming took off 2 bases at V and 2 bases at J, with 13 bases between the two ends. The CDR3 contains 15 residues. In germline, CDR1 is SGHTA, CDR2 FQGTGA.

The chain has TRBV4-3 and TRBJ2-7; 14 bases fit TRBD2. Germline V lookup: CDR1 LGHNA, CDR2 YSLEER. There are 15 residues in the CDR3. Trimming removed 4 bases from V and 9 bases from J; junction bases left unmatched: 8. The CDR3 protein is CASSLGTSGSRVQYF. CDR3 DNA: TGCGCCAGCAGCCTCGGGACTAGCGGGAGTAGGGTGCAGTACTTC.

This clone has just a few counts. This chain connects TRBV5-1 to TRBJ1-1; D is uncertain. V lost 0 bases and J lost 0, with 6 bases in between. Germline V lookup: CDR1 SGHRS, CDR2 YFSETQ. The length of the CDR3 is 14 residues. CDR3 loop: CASSLVDLNTEAFF. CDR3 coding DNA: TGCGCCAGCAGCTTGGTTGATCTGAACACTGAAGCTTTCTTT. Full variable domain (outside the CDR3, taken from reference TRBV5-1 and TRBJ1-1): KAGVTQTPRYLIKTRGQQVTLSCSPISGHRSVSWYQQTPGQGLQFLFEYFSETQRNKGNFPGRFSGRQFSNSRSEMNVSTLELGDSALYLCASSLVDLNTEAFFGQGTRLTVV.

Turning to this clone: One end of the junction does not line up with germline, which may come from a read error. CDR3 DNA sequence: TGCGCCAGCAGTCAAGGGACGGTCGCAGCGGGGGGTGGCATTCAGTACTTC. Amino acid sequence: CASSQGTVAAGGGIQYF. V is TRBV4-3 and J is TRBJ2-4; 9 nucleotides agree with TRBD2. The CDR3 has 17 amino acids. Germline loops: CDR1 LGHNA, CDR2 YSLEER.

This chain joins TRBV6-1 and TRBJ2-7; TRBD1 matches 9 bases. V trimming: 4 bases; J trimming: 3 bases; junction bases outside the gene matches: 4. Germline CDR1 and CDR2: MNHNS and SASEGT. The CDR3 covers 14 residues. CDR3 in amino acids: CASSVGDRDYEQYF. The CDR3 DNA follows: TGTGCCAGCAGTGTTGGGGACAGGGACTACGAGCAGTACTTC.

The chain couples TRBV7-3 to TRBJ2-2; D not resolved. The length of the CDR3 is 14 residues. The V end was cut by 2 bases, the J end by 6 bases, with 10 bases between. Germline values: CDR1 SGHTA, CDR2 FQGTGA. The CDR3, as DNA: TGTGCCAGCAGCTTAGAGAGGCAGTCCGGGGAGCTGTTTTTT. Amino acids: CASSLERQSGELFF.

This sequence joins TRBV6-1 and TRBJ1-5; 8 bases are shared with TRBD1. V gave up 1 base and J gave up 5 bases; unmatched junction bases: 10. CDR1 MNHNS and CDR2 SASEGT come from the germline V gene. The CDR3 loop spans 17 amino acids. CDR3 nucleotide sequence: TGTGCCAGCAGTGAAGGGCAGGGGGCGCCGGGGCATCAGCCCCAGCATTTT. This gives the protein CASSEGQGAPGHQPQHF.